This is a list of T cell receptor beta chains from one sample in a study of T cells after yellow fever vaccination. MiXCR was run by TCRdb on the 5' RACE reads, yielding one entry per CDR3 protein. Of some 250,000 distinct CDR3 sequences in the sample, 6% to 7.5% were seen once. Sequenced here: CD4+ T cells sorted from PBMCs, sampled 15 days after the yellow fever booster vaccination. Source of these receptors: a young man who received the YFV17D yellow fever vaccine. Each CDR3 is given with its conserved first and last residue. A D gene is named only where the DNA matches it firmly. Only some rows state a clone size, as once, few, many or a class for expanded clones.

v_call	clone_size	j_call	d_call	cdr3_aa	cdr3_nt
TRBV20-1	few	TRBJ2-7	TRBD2	CSAPRTSGSPYEQYF	TGCAGTGCTCCCCGGACTAGCGGGAGTCCCTACGAGCAGTACTTC
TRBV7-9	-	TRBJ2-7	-	CASSHSGSSNYEQYF	TGTGCCAGCAGCCACTCAGGGTCTTCCAACTACGAGCAGTACTTC
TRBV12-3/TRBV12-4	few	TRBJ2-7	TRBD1	CASSLTGQVGQRSYEQYF	TGTGCCAGCAGTTTGACGGGACAGGTGGGACAAAGGTCCTACGAGCAGTACTTC
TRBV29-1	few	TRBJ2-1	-	CSVVPSYNEQFF	TGCAGCGTTGTCCCCTCCTACAATGAGCAGTTCTTC
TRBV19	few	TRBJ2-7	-	CASSLHRDPPEQYF	TGTGCCAGTAGTCTACACCGGGACCCCCCCGAGCAGTACTTC
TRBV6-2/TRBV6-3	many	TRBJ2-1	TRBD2	CASLSAGAAPNEQFF	TGTGCCAGCCTCTCGGCGGGAGCAGCACCCAATGAGCAGTTCTTC
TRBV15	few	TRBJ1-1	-	CATSRDTEAFF	TGTGCCACCAGCAGAGACACTGAAGCTTTCTTT
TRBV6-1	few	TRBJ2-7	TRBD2	CASRSASGSFHEQYF	TGTGCCAGCAGAAGCGCTAGCGGGAGTTTCCACGAGCAGTACTTC
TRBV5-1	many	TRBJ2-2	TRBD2	CASLSGRSNTGELFF	TGCGCCAGCCTAAGCGGGAGGTCGAACACCGGGGAGCTGTTTTTT
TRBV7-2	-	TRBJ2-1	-	CASSEGALTSYNEQFF	TGTGCCAGCAGCGAGGGCGCCTTGACCTCCTACAATGAGCAGTTCTTC
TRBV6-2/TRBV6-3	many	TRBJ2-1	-	CASGSGMYNEQFF	TGTGCCAGCGGCTCAGGGATGTACAATGAGCAGTTCTTC
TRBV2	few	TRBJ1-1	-	CASSAGWGARTEAFF	TGTGCCAGCAGTGCGGGTTGGGGGGCGCGCACTGAAGCTTTCTTT
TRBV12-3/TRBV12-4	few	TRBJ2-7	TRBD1	CASSPSGQGVYEQYF	TGTGCCAGCAGTCCCTCGGGACAGGGGGTCTACGAGCAGTACTTC
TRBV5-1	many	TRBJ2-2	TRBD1	CASSIGQVSSTGELFF	TGCGCCAGCAGCATCGGACAGGTGTCGAGCACCGGGGAGCTGTTTTTT
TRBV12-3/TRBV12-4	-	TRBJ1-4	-	CASNKGLSATNEKLFF	TGTGCCAGCAACAAAGGACTTTCTGCAACTAATGAAAAACTGTTTTTT
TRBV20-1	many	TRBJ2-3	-	CSAQGSTSTDTQYF	TGCAGTGCTCAGGGGAGCACTAGCACAGATACGCAGTATTTT
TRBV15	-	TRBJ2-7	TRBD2	CATSRDFFSPAGGGSYEQYF	TGTGCCACCAGCAGAGATTTCTTCAGTCCTGCGGGAGGAGGGAGCTACGAGCAGTACTTC
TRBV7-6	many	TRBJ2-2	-	CASSAMTHTGELFF	TGTGCCAGCAGCGCGATGACCCACACCGGGGAGCTGTTTTTT
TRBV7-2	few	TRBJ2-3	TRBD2	CASSLAGSRGTDTQYF	TGTGCCAGCAGTCTAGCGGGCTCAAGGGGGACAGATACGCAGTATTTT
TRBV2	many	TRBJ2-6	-	CASSTIPGANVLTF	TGTGCCAGCAGTACTATTCCTGGGGCCAACGTCCTGACTTTC
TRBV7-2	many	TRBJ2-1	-	CASSSIGSSYNEQFF	TGTGCCAGCAGCTCCATCGGAAGCTCCTACAATGAGCAGTTCTTC
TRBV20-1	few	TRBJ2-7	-	CSATGTYEQYF	TGCAGTGCCACCGGAACATACGAGCAGTACTTC
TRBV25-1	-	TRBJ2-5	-	CASSETGGQETQYF	TGTGCCAGCAGTGAAACTGGGGGCCAAGAGACCCAGTACTTC
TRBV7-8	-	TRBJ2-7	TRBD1	CACSLGHGGMGQGYEQYF	TGTGCCTGCAGCTTAGGCCATGGGGGCATGGGACAGGGCTACGAGCAGTACTTC
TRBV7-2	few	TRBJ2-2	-	CASHGLSVPGELFF	TGTGCCAGCCATGGGCTATCAGTCCCCGGGGAGCTGTTTTTT
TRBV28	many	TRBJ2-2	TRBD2	CASSLVGSGRAGELFF	TGTGCCAGCAGTTTAGTTGGTAGCGGGAGGGCCGGGGAGCTGTTTTTT
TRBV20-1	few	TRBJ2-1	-	CSARRVSGRRAEQFF	TGCAGTGCCAGACGAGTTTCGGGGAGGCGCGCTGAGCAGTTCTTC
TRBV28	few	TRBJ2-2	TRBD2	CASSAPGRAPGELFF	TGTGCCAGCAGTGCTCCCGGGAGGGCACCCGGGGAGCTGTTTTTT
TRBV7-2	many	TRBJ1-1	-	CASSLGGRTEAFF	TGTGCCAGCAGCTTGGGGGGACGGACTGAAGCTTTCTTT